The rows below give T cell receptor beta chains drawn from one sample of a study of response to subunit inactivated influenza vaccine. TCRdb re-called the RT-PCR reads through MiXCR, storing one row per CDR3 protein. Here the sample spans 150,000 to 200,000 distinct CDR3 sequences, 12% being singletons. These data were also reused for a study on T cells expressing NK-cell markers.

The sample in question was CD8+ T cells sorted from PBMCs, obtained roughly 13 days after vaccination. These receptors came from a man aged 50 to 60 who received an inactivated influenza vaccine. The CDR3 runs from the conserved cysteine through the conserved F or W. A D gene is named only where the DNA matches it firmly. Clone sizes are given selectively: once, few, many, or a class where the clone is expanded.

j_call: TRBJ2-1
d_call: TRBD1
clone_size: few
v_call: TRBV19
cdr3_aa: CASSIWGRTGNNEQFF
cdr3_nt: TGTGCCAGTAGTATATGGGGAAGGACAGGCAACAATGAGCAGTTCTTC

j_call: TRBJ2-7
d_call: NA
clone_size: once
v_call: TRBV6-1
cdr3_aa: CASSEVGRISGEQYF
cdr3_nt: TGTGCCAGCAGTGAAGTAGGCCGTATCTCCGGCGAGCAGTACTTC

j_call: TRBJ1-2
d_call: NA
clone_size: NA
v_call: TRBV7-2
cdr3_aa: CASTLGGNYGYTF
cdr3_nt: TGTGCCAGCACCCTCGGTGGGAACTATGGCTACACCTTC

j_call: TRBJ2-1
d_call: TRBD1
clone_size: NA
v_call: TRBV9
cdr3_aa: CASSVEGQGLNEQFF
cdr3_nt: TGTGCCAGCAGCGTAGAGGGACAGGGATTAAATGAGCAGTTCTTC

j_call: TRBJ2-7
d_call: NA
clone_size: few
v_call: TRBV7-9
cdr3_aa: CASTWEGQTYEQYF
cdr3_nt: TGTGCCAGCACCTGGGAAGGACAGACCTACGAGCAGTACTTC

j_call: TRBJ1-4
d_call: NA
clone_size: few
v_call: TRBV5-1
cdr3_aa: CASSTDSTNEKLFF
cdr3_nt: TGCGCCAGCAGCACCGACAGTACTAATGAAAAACTGTTTTTT

j_call: TRBJ1-1
d_call: NA
clone_size: NA
v_call: TRBV6-1
cdr3_aa: CASSPHFPVNTEAFF
cdr3_nt: TGTGCCAGCAGTCCCCATTTCCCCGTGAACACTGAAGCTTTCTTT

j_call: TRBJ1-2
d_call: TRBD1
clone_size: NA
v_call: TRBV7-9
cdr3_aa: CASSLGMGQGDYTF
cdr3_nt: TGTGCCAGCAGCTTAGGGATGGGACAGGGTGACTACACCTTC

j_call: TRBJ2-7
d_call: TRBD2
clone_size: few
v_call: TRBV4-2
cdr3_aa: CASSQVSGMSYEQYF
cdr3_nt: TGTGCCAGCAGCCAAGTTAGCGGGATGAGCTACGAGCAGTACTTC

j_call: TRBJ2-5
d_call: TRBD2
clone_size: few
v_call: TRBV28
cdr3_aa: CASSLGTSGSKETQYF
cdr3_nt: TGTGCCAGCAGTTTGGGGACTAGCGGGAGTAAAGAGACCCAGTACTTC

j_call: TRBJ2-1
d_call: NA
clone_size: few
v_call: TRBV12-3/TRBV12-4
cdr3_aa: CASTPGEEQFF
cdr3_nt: TGTGCCAGCACCCCGGGCGAAGAGCAGTTCTTC

j_call: TRBJ2-3
d_call: NA
clone_size: once
v_call: TRBV30
cdr3_aa: CAWSVAWDTDTQYF
cdr3_nt: TGTGCCTGGAGTGTCGCGTGGGACACAGATACGCAGTATTTT

j_call: TRBJ1-1
d_call: NA
clone_size: few
v_call: TRBV7-9
cdr3_aa: CASSLGGVGTEAFF
cdr3_nt: TGTGCCAGCAGCTTAGGAGGGGTAGGGACTGAAGCTTTCTTT